This T cell receptor beta chain was sequenced for a study of shared clonotypes between healthy human individuals. Overall study: Aged between 18 and 49, the donors were a couple of women and a few men.

Clones were read by immunoSEQ multiplex PCR, and TCRdb kept only the in-frame ones, dropping some. The sample lists over a million clones, approximately 78% occurring once. Looked up from germline, CDR1 is SGHTA and CDR2 is FQGNSA. The CDR3 loop spans 14 amino acids. V was clipped by 0 bases and J by 13 bases, with 16 bases between them. This clonotype was obtained from a man aged 18 to 30 in good health. Some clones in this sample may be carry-over from other donors' samples. The chain joins TRBV7-2 to TRBJ2-1; perhaps TRBD2 as D (5 bases). The sequenced material came from memory CD4+ T cells from PBMCs. The subset was: CD45RA-negative fraction. The CDR3, as DNA: TGTGCCAGCAGCTTAGCCCTAGCTAGGTTTGAACAGTTCTTC. Its protein is CASSLALARFEQFF. Combining the CDR3 with reference TRBV7-2 and TRBJ2-1 gives the whole variable domain GAGVSQSPSNKVTEKGKDVELRCDPISGHTALYWYRQSLGQGLEFLIYFQGNSAPDKSGLPSDRFSAERTGGSVSTLTIQRTQQEDSAVYLCASSLALARFEQFFGPGTRLTVL.